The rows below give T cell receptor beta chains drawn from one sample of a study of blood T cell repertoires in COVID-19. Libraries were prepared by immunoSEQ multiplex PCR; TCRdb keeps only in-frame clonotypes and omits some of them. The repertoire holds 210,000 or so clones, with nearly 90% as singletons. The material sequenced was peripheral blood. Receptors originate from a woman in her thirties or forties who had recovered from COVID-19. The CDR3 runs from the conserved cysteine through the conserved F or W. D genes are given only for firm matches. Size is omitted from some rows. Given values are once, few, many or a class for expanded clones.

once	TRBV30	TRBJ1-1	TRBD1	CAYRDSGTEAFF	TGTGCCTACCGGGACAGCGGGACTGAAGCTTTCTTT
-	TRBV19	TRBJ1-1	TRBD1	CASRENRDSAEAFF	TGTGCCAGTAGAGAGAACCGGGACAGCGCTGAAGCTTTCTTT
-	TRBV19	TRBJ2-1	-	CASKFGSNEQFF	TGTGCCAGTAAATTCGGGAGTAATGAGCAGTTCTTC
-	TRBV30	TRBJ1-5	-	CAWSTGSSNQPQHF	TGTGCCTGGTCTACAGGGAGTAGCAATCAGCCCCAGCATTTT
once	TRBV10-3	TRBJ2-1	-	CAIRSGRIGDNEQFF	TGTGCCATCAGGTCGGGTCGGATTGGCGACAATGAGCAGTTCTTC
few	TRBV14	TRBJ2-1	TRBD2	CASSQAASGALREQFF	TGTGCCAGCAGCCAAGCTGCTAGCGGGGCACTTAGGGAGCAGTTCTTC
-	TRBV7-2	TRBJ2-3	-	CASTLEVADTQYF	TGTGCCAGCACCCTAGAAGTTGCAGATACGCAGTATTTT
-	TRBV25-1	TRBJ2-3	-	CASSAYSDTQYF	TGTGCCAGCAGTGCGTATTCAGATACGCAGTATTTT
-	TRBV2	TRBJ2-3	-	CASSDGVSVNTDTQYF	TGTGCCAGCAGTGACGGGGTTTCAGTAAACACAGATACGCAGTATTTT
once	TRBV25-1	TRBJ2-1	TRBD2	CASSGSALGTGGSNEQFF	TGTGCCAGCAGTGGATCAGCCCTCGGGACGGGAGGGTCCAATGAGCAGTTCTTC
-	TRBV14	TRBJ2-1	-	CASSQVRQEQFF	TGTGCCAGCAGCCAAGTGCGACAAGAGCAGTTCTTC
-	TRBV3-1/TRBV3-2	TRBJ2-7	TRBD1	CASSRQTGGEVNF	TGTGCCAGCAGCCGTCAGACAGGGGGCGAAGTTAACTTC
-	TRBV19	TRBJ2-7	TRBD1	CASSSSSQGGYEQYF	TGTGCCAGTAGTTCCTCTTCACAGGGGGGCTACGAGCAGTACTTC
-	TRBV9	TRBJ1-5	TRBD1	CASSQTGGDQPQHF	TGTGCCAGCAGCCAAACAGGGGGTGATCAGCCCCAGCATTTT
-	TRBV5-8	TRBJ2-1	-	CARSTSFSYNEQFF	TGTGCCAGAAGTACTAGCTTTTCCTACAATGAGCAGTTCTTC
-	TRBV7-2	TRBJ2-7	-	CASSPQGDEQYF	TGTGCCAGCAGCCCACAGGGAGACGAGCAGTACTTC
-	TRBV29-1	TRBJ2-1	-	CSVSQDEQFF	TGCAGCGTGAGCCAGGATGAGCAGTTCTTC
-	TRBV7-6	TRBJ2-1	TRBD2	CASSPGLAGVNEQFF	TGTGCCAGCAGCCCGGGACTAGCGGGAGTAAATGAGCAGTTCTTC
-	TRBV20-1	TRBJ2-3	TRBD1	CSEYRGDTQYF	TGCAGTGAATACAGGGGAGATACGCAGTATTTT
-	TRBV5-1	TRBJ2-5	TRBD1	CASSGTATPYQETQYF	TGCGCCAGCAGCGGGACAGCCACCCCGTACCAAGAGACCCAGTACTTC
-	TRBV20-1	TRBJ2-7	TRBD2	CSASGASGRKGASSYEQYF	TGCAGTGCTAGTGGCGCTAGCGGGAGAAAGGGGGCAAGCTCCTACGAGCAGTACTTC
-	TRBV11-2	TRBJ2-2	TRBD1	CASSSIQGGNTGELFF	TGTGCCAGCAGCTCGATACAGGGGGGGAACACCGGGGAGCTGTTTTTT
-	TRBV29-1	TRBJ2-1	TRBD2	CSVEETSGGILGNEQFF	TGCAGCGTTGAAGAGACTAGCGGGGGGATCTTAGGCAATGAGCAGTTCTTC
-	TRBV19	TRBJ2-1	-	CASSGVGIANEQFF	TGTGCCAGTTCGGGGGTAGGGATCGCCAATGAGCAGTTCTTC
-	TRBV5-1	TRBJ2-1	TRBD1	CASTKGQGSDEQFF	TGCGCCAGCACCAAGGGACAGGGGAGCGATGAGCAGTTCTTC
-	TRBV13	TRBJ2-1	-	CASSLSTGHNEQFF	TGTGCCAGCAGCTTATCAACTGGGCACAATGAGCAGTTCTTC
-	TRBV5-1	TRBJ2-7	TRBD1	CASSSGTVEGEQYF	TGCGCCAGCAGCTCGGGGACAGTTGAGGGCGAGCAGTACTTC
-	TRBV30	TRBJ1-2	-	CAWRGQGARGYTF	TGTGCCTGGAGGGGCCAAGGGGCCCGTGGCTACACCTTC
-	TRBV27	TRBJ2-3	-	CASIKIHTDTQYF	TGTGCCAGCATAAAGATACACACAGATACGCAGTATTTT
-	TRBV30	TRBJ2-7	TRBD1	CAWSVQGLGEQYF	TGTGCCTGGAGTGTACAGGGGCTAGGTGAGCAGTACTTC
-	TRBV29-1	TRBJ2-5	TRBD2	CSAVTLMGLAGAGAQYF	TGCAGCGCCGTAACCCTTATGGGACTAGCGGGGGCGGGGGCCCAGTACTTC
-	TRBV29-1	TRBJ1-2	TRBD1	CSVGALTGVNYGYTF	TGCAGCGTTGGGGCCTTGACAGGGGTTAACTATGGCTACACCTTC
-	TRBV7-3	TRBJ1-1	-	CASSLEGATEAFF	TGTGCCAGCAGCTTAGAGGGAGCCACTGAAGCTTTCTTT
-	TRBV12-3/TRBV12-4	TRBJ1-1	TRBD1	CASRLQGGTEAFF	TGTGCCAGCAGGCTACAGGGGGGCACTGAAGCTTTCTTT
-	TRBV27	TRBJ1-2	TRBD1	CASSLYSTGDGYTF	TGTGCCAGCAGTTTATATTCGACAGGGGATGGCTACACCTTC
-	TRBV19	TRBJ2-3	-	CASSPRGDTQYF	TGTGCCAGTAGTCCACGGGGAGATACGCAGTATTTT
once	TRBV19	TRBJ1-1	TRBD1	CASSMDREGTEAFF	TGTGCCAGTAGTATGGACAGGGAGGGCACTGAAGCTTTCTTT
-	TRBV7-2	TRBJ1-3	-	CASSSTGTGNTIYF	TGTGCCAGCAGCTCCACCGGGACAGGAAACACCATATATTTT
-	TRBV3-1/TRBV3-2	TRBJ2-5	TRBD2	CASSAPGTSLETQYF	TGTGCCAGCAGCGCCCCCGGGACTAGCCTCGAGACCCAGTACTTC
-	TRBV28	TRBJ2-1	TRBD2	CASSFFRLAGSNEQFF	TGTGCCAGCAGTTTCTTTCGACTAGCGGGTTCCAATGAGCAGTTCTTC
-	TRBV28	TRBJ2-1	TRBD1	CASRTGQGIWNEQFF	TGTGCCAGCAGGACGGGACAGGGGATATGGAATGAGCAGTTCTTC
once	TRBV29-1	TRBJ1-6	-	CSARMGSSYNSPLHF	TGCAGCGCCCGGATGGGCTCCTCCTATAATTCACCCCTCCACTTT
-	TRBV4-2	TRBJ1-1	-	CASSQDSAGLNTEAFF	TGTGCCAGCAGCCAAGACTCAGCAGGGCTGAACACTGAAGCTTTCTTT
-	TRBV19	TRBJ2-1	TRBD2	CASSAQTSGRASDEQFF	TGTGCCAGTAGTGCCCAAACTAGCGGGAGGGCGTCTGATGAGCAGTTCTTC
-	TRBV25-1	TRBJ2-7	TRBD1	CASSEPDRANSYEQYF	TGTGCCAGCAGTGAACCCGACAGGGCAAACTCCTACGAGCAGTACTTC
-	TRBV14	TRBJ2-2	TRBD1	CASSARGLDTGELFF	TGTGCCAGCAGCGCCAGGGGGCTGGACACCGGGGAGCTGTTTTTT
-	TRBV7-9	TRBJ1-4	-	CASSLGTPYEKLFF	TGTGCCAGCAGCCTGGGGACACCGTATGAAAAACTGTTTTTT
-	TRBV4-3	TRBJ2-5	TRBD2	CASSPGGETQYF	TGCGCCAGCAGCCCCGGGGGGGAGACCCAGTACTTC
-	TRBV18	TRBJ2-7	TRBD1	CASSRDRGSYEQYF	TGTGCCAGCTCTCGCGACAGGGGATCCTACGAGCAGTACTTC
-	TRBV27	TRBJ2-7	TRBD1	CASSLSRDSPYEQYF	TGTGCCAGCAGTTTGTCCCGGGACAGCCCCTACGAGCAGTACTTC
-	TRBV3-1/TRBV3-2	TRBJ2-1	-	CASSLVNVQFF	TGTGCCAGCAGCCTAGTAAATGTGCAGTTCTTC
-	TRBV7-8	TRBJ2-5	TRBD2	CASSFLGGRVKETQYF	TGTGCCAGCAGCTTTCTCGGCGGGAGGGTAAAAGAGACCCAGTACTTC
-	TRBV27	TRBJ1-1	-	CASSETRGTNTEAFF	TGTGCCAGCAGTGAAACCAGGGGTACGAACACTGAAGCTTTCTTT